These T cell receptor beta chains were read from a single sample in a study of T-cell memory formation after mild COVID-19. TCRdb passed the 5' RACE reads through MiXCR, listing each CDR3 protein once. The data contain 300,000 to 400,000 distinct CDR3 sequences, 15% to 20% of them singletons. The sample comprised PBMCs or a T cell subset sorted from them (not recorded which). The receptor set was obtained from a man between 18 and 29 years old who had mild COVID-19 (a few samples of this study predate the infection). Cell type and time point are not known. CDR3s include the opening cysteine and the closing phenylalanine or tryptophan. A D gene is named only where the DNA matches it firmly. A row's size may be missing; if present it is once, few, many or a size class.

d_call	j_call	v_call	clone_size	cdr3_aa	cdr3_nt
TRBD1	TRBJ1-2	TRBV7-6	.	CASSLDRGSGYTF	TGTGCCAGCAGCCTTGACAGGGGGAGTGGCTACACCTTC
.	TRBJ1-2	TRBV20-1	.	CSVLGREGYTF	TGCAGTGTCCTGGGAAGGGAAGGCTACACCTTC
.	TRBJ2-1	TRBV6-2/TRBV6-3	few	CASTHYAGAGNEQFF	TGTGCCAGCACTCATTATGCGGGGGCCGGCAATGAGCAGTTCTTC
TRBD2	TRBJ2-1	TRBV12-3/TRBV12-4	few	CASRPPLAASYNEQFF	TGTGCCAGCAGGCCCCCCCTAGCGGCCTCCTACAATGAGCAGTTCTTC
TRBD1	TRBJ1-5	TRBV7-9	.	CASSQGGIQPQHF	TGTGCCAGCAGCCAAGGGGGCATCCAGCCCCAGCATTTT
TRBD2	TRBJ2-3	TRBV20-1	.	CSAGDLAGEDTDTQYF	TGCAGTGCGGGAGATCTAGCGGGCGAGGACACAGATACGCAGTATTTT
.	TRBJ2-7	TRBV28	few	CASSPGGLGTYEQYF	TGTGCCAGCAGTCCTGGAGGTTTGGGTACCTACGAGCAGTACTTC
.	TRBJ1-3	TRBV30	few	CAWSVRGISGNTIYF	TGTGCCTGGAGTGTACGTGGGATCTCTGGAAACACCATATATTTT
.	TRBJ1-1	TRBV29-1	.	CSVSGAFF	TGCAGCGTATCGGGGGCTTTCTTT
.	TRBJ1-1	TRBV3-1	.	CASTRAGTEAFF	TGTGCCAGCACCCGAGCAGGCACTGAAGCTTTCTTT
.	TRBJ1-1	TRBV5-1	few	CASSFQGLTNTEAFF	TGCGCCAGCAGCTTCCAGGGACTGACGAACACTGAAGCTTTCTTT
.	TRBJ1-6	TRBV6-2/TRBV6-3	few	CASSYFRAVGSPLHF	TGTGCCAGCAGTTACTTCAGAGCGGTCGGTTCACCCCTCCACTTT
TRBD1	TRBJ1-1	TRBV12-3/TRBV12-4	.	CASRDRGNTEAFF	TGTGCCAGCAGGGACAGGGGGAACACTGAAGCTTTCTTT
TRBD1	TRBJ2-2	TRBV7-9	.	CASSPMTGLSAGELFF	TGTGCCAGCAGTCCCATGACAGGGCTAAGTGCCGGGGAGCTGTTTTTT
TRBD2	TRBJ2-5	TRBV20-1	.	CSVAGVETQYF	TGCAGTGTTGCGGGGGTGGAGACCCAGTACTTC
.	TRBJ2-7	TRBV3-1	.	CASSQAPQASYEQYF	TGTGCCAGCAGCCAAGCACCACAGGCGTCCTACGAGCAGTACTTC
.	TRBJ1-1	TRBV19	.	CASRNVLNTEAFF	TGTGCCAGTAGGAACGTCCTGAACACTGAAGCTTTCTTT
TRBD1	TRBJ2-2	TRBV7-2	many	CASYRGPTGELFF	TGTGCCAGCTACAGGGGACCCACCGGGGAGCTGTTTTTT
.	TRBJ2-3	TRBV2	.	CASSEVESSTDTQYF	TGTGCCAGCAGTGAAGTGGAATCTAGCACAGATACGCAGTATTTT
.	TRBJ1-1	TRBV11-3	.	CASGEYANTEAFF	TGTGCCAGCGGCGAGTACGCGAACACTGAAGCTTTCTTT
TRBD1	TRBJ1-5	TRBV20-1	.	CSARDWGQGLNQPQHF	TGCAGTGCTAGAGACTGGGGACAGGGACTGAATCAGCCCCAGCATTTT
TRBD2	TRBJ2-5	TRBV4-1	few	CASRQTSGTPQLETQYF	TGCGCCAGCAGACAGACAAGCGGGACCCCCCAACTGGAGACCCAGTACTTC
.	TRBJ1-1	TRBV20-1	.	CSASAAGRVGTEAFF	TGCAGTGCTAGTGCGGCCGGTCGTGTCGGCACTGAAGCTTTCTTT
TRBD2	TRBJ2-4	TRBV20-1	few	CSAARLVAGGSYLAKNIQYF	TGCAGTGCTGCCCGCCTGGTAGCGGGGGGTTCCTATCTAGCCAAAAACATTCAGTACTTC
TRBD2	TRBJ2-2	TRBV5-5	.	CASSLSSGVANTGELFF	TGTGCCAGCAGCTTATCTAGCGGGGTTGCGAACACCGGGGAGCTGTTTTTT
TRBD2	TRBJ2-2	TRBV20-1	few	CSGGTSVPNTGELFF	TGCAGTGGTGGGACTAGCGTCCCGAACACCGGGGAGCTGTTTTTT
TRBD2	TRBJ2-5	TRBV29-1	few	CSVDLAGYQETQYF	TGCAGCGTTGACCTAGCGGGGTACCAAGAGACCCAGTACTTC
.	TRBJ2-5	TRBV5-1	few	CASSVSNGGGEETQYF	TGCGCCAGCAGCGTCTCCAACGGGGGCGGTGAAGAGACCCAGTACTTC
.	TRBJ1-2	TRBV7-9	once	CASSLLHVQAGYTF	TGTGCCAGCAGCTTATTACACGTACAGGCTGGCTACACCTTC
.	TRBJ1-4	TRBV20-1	few	CSARRGVWEKLFF	TGCAGTGCTAGGCGGGGGGTGTGGGAAAAACTGTTTTTT